This record covers a single T cell receptor (beta chain). What it binds is not known. This sample was included in a study of T cell responses to AZD1222 COVID-19 vaccine. General study results and limits: Seropositivity was recorded at baseline in only a handful of AZD1222 recipients.

Trimming removed 3 bases from V and 2 bases from J, with 17 bases in between. This CDR3 has 16 amino acids. Germline-derived CDR1 and CDR2 are SGHKS and YYEKEE (reference sequence). TCRdb's table, derived via immunoSEQ multiplex PCR, lists solely in-frame clones and lacks some. The sample has about 64,000 clones; 80% are singletons. The source is an adult who received the AZD1222 COVID-19 vaccine. The chain uses TRBV5-5 and TRBJ1-2; D may be TRBD1 (5 bases). Sequenced material: peripheral blood, taken 28 days after the second AZD1222 dose. The CDR3 bases are TGTGCCAGCAGCTCGGTCCTCGGGGCGGTAAACTATGGCTACACCTTC. Protein: CASSSVLGAVNYGYTF.